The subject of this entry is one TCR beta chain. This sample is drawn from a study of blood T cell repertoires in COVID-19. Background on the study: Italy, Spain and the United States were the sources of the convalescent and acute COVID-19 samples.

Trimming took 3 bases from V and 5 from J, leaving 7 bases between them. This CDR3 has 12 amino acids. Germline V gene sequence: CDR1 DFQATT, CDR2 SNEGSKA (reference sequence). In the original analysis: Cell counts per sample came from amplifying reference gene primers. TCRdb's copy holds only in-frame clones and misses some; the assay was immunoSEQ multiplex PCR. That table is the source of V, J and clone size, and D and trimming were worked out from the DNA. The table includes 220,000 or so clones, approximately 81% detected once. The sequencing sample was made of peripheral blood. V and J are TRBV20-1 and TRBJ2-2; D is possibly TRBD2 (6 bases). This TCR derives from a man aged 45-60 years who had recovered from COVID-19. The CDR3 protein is CSASRETGELFF. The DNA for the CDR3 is TGCAGTGCTAGTCGGGAGACCGGGGAGCTGTTTTTT.